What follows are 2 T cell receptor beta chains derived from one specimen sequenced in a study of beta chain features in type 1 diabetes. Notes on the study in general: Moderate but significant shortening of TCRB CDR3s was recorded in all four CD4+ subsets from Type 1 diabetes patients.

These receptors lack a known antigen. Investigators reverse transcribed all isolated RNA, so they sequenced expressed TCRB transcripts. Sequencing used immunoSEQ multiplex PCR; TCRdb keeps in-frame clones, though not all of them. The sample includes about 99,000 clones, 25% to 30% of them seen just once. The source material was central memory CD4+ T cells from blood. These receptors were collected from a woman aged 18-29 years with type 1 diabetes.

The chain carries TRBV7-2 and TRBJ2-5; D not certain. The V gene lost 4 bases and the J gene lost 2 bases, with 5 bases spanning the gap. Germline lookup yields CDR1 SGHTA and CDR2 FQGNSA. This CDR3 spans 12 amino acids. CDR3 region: CASSSFQETQYF. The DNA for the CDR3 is TGTGCCAGCAGCTCGTTTCAAGAGACCCAGTACTTC.

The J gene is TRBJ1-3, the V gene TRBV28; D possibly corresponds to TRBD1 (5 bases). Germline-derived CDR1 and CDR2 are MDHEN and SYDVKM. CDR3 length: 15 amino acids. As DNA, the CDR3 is TGTGCTCCGGGGAGGGGAGAGCCCTCTGGAAACACCATATATTTT. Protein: CAPGRGEPSGNTIYF.